These 27 T cell receptor beta chains came from one sample sequenced in a study of shared clonotypes between healthy human individuals (dated by TCRdb to the early 2020s). The library came from the immunoSEQ multiplex PCR assay. This immuneACCESS table, as held by TCRdb, lists in-frame sequences with V and J called but not all clones. Of the missing ones, under half trace to an unresolved V gene in checked studies; the others have no known cause. The sample includes some 1,100,000 clones, with 75% to 85% observed a single time. The ten largest make up around 0.47% of the sample. Source material: memory CD4+ T cells from PBMCs. What the cell subset or site label conveys for this sample: CD45RA-negative fraction. The receptors shown here come from a man between 18 and 29 years old in good health. Some clones in this sample may be carry-over from other donors' samples.

This chain joins TRBV7-3 and TRBJ2-3; weak D call: TRBD1 (6 bases). The germline V gene has CDR1 SGHTA and CDR2 FQGTGA. The CDR3 totals 16 residues. Trimming shortened V by 5 bases and J by 5 bases, and 20 bases separated the two germline ends. CDR3 in amino acids: CASSPQLRGRGDTQYF. In DNA form, the CDR3 reads TGTGCCAGCAGCCCCCAGCTCAGGGGCCGGGGAGATACGCAGTATTTT.

The J gene is TRBJ2-3, the V gene TRBV7-6, with TRBD1 as a possible D gene (6 bases). V was clipped by 1 base and J by 2 bases, with 13 bases between them. The CDR3 loop spans 16 amino acids. CDR1 is SGHVS and CDR2 is FNYEAQ in the germline V gene. The CDR3: CASSLVGAGDTDTQYF. The CDR3 bases are TGTGCCAGCAGCTTAGTCGGGGCAGGGGACACAGATACGCAGTATTTT.

A note on this clone: A read error likely explains this, since a far larger clone differs by one base. Different DNA sequences within this sample yield the same CDR3. This chain links TRBV20-1 with TRBJ2-5, with D uncertain. Germline CDR1 and CDR2: DFQATT and SNEGSKA (reference sequence). V lost 3 bases, J lost 5 bases, and 4 bases lay in between. The CDR3 loop spans 10 amino acids. The chain's CDR3 is CSASSETQYF. The DNA for the CDR3 is TGCAGTGCTAGTTCGGAGACCCAGTACTTC.

This sequence joins TRBV6-1 and TRBJ2-1, with unresolved D. Germline V gives CDR1 MNHNS, CDR2 SASEGT. The V gene lost 7 bases and the J gene lost 10 bases, with 14 bases spanning the gap. The CDR3 length is 12 residues. The CDR3 loop is CASNPPSREQFF. For the CDR3, the DNA is TGTGCCAGCAATCCTCCCTCGCGGGAGCAGTTCTTC.

This chain joins TRBV11-3 and TRBJ2-1; D gene ambiguous. The CDR3 consists of 16 residues. V lost 5 bases and J lost 1, with 15 bases in between. Germline V CDR1 and CDR2: SGHNT, YENEEA. CDR3 coding DNA: TGTGCCAGCAGCCCCTTTCGAACAAAATCCTACAATGAGCAGTTCTTC. This translates into CASSPFRTKSYNEQFF.

The chain joins TRBV7-9 to TRBJ1-2; 7 bases are a match to TRBD1. The CDR3 totals 13 residues. CDR1 SEHNR and CDR2 FQNEAQ come from the germline V gene (reference sequence). V lost 5 bases and J lost 4; bases outside the gene matches: 4. CDR3 in amino acids: CASSPQGIYGYTF. The CDR3 DNA reads as TGTGCCAGCAGCCCACAGGGGATCTATGGCTACACCTTC.

The chain carries TRBV27 and TRBJ2-2; maybe TRBD1 (6 bases). The V end was cut by 4 bases, the J end by 5 bases, with 17 bases between. The CDR3 runs 16 residues. The V gene's germline CDR1 is MNHEY and CDR2 SMNVEV (reference sequence). CDR3 region: CASSSPGQGKTGELFF. CDR3 nucleotide sequence: TGTGCCAGCAGTTCCCCGGGGCAGGGGAAAACCGGGGAGCTGTTTTTT.

The J gene is TRBJ1-1, the V gene TRBV5-4; D remains ambiguous. The CDR3 runs 15 residues. The germline V gene encodes CDR1 SGHNT and CDR2 YYREEE (reference sequence). Trimming removed 4 bases at V and 4 bases at J, with 17 bases between. The CDR3: CASSLHGGGSTEAFF. The CDR3 DNA sequence: TGTGCCAGCAGCCTACACGGTGGAGGGTCCACTGAAGCTTTCTTT.

This clone was observed a few times. Other DNA sequences from this sample encode an identical CDR3 as well. The chain joins TRBV7-2 to TRBJ2-7; D may be TRBD2 (5 bases). Trimming left V 1 base short and J 2 bases short, with 9 bases between. Germline assignment: CDR1 SGHTA and CDR2 FQGNSA. This CDR3 has 14 amino acids. CDR3 loop: CASSLGTGTYEQYF. DNA for the CDR3: TGTGCCAGCAGCTTAGGGACGGGAACCTACGAGCAGTACTTC.

The V gene is TRBV2, the J gene TRBJ2-1; 13 bases are shared with TRBD2. The CDR3 is made up of 16 amino acids. CDR1 and CDR2 (germline): SNHLY, FYNNEI. Trimming at V came to 4 bases and at J to 9 bases, leaving 9 bases not matched to a gene. The CDR3 loop reads CASSARTSGSSGEQFF. In DNA, the CDR3 is TGTGCCAGCAGTGCGAGGACTAGCGGGAGTTCTGGTGAGCAGTTCTTC. Full variable domain (rest looked up from reference TRBV2 and TRBJ2-1): EPEVTQTPSHQVTQMGQEVILRCVPISNHLYFYWYRQILGQKVEFLVSFYNNEISEKSEIFDDQFSVERPDGSNFTLKIRSTKLEDSAMYFCASSARTSGSSGEQFFGPGTRLTVL.

The V gene is TRBV28, the J gene TRBJ2-2; 11 nucleotides align to TRBD2. Germline lookup yields CDR1 MDHEN and CDR2 SYDVKM. This CDR3 is 16 amino acids long. V was pared by 5 bases and J by 5 bases, with 7 bases of the junction left unmatched. CDR3 region: CASSLVAGGWTGELFF. CDR3 DNA sequence: TGTGCCAGCAGTCTTGTAGCGGGAGGGTGGACCGGGGAGCTGTTTTTT.

The J gene is TRBJ1-2, the V gene TRBV6-5; TRBD1 might be the D (5 bases). The germline V gene encodes CDR1 MNHEY and CDR2 SVGAGI. The CDR3 is 11 amino acids. The V gene lost 8 bases and the J gene lost 8 bases, with 12 bases spanning the gap. The CDR3 loop reads CASDGAHGYTF. In DNA, the CDR3 is TGTGCCAGCGACGGGGCTCACGGCTACACCTTC.

The chain has TRBV9 and TRBJ1-5; D is undetermined. V shed 0 bases and J shed 3 bases, with 7 bases lying between them. The CDR3 covers 14 residues. Germline CDR1 and CDR2: SGDLS and YYNGEE. The CDR3 sequence: CASSVGDTNQPQHF. CDR3 sequence (DNA): TGTGCCAGCAGCGTAGGAGACACCAATCAGCCCCAGCATTTT. Together with reference TRBV9 and TRBJ1-5, the CDR3 gives the full variable domain: DSGVTQTPKHLITATGQRVTLRCSPRSGDLSVYWYQQSLDQGLQFLIQYYNGEERAKGNILERFSAQQFPDLHSELNLSSLELGDSALYFCASSVGDTNQPQHFGDGTRLSIL.

The chain recombines TRBV5-6 with TRBJ1-5; D remains ambiguous. Trimming took off 4 bases at V and 0 bases at J, with 14 bases between the two ends. There are 16 residues in the CDR3. Germline V gives CDR1 SGHDT, CDR2 YYEEEE. In DNA form, the CDR3 reads TGTGCCAGCAGCCAGCTGAGACCGGATAGCAATCAGCCCCAGCATTTT. Translated, it gives CASSQLRPDSNQPQHF.

The chain's CDR3 is CASSVGGLGGLYGYTF. As DNA, the CDR3 is TGTGCCAGCAGCGTAGGCGGGTTGGGGGGTTTGTATGGCTACACCTTC. The rearrangement joins TRBV9 to TRBJ1-2, with D maybe TRBD1 (5 bases). This CDR3 region has 16 residues. The germline V gene encodes CDR1 SGDLS and CDR2 YYNGEE. Trimming shortened V by 0 bases and J by 5 bases, and 17 bases separated the two germline ends.

V and J are TRBV28 and TRBJ2-1; 9 bases agree with TRBD1. V was pared by 5 bases and J by 2 bases, with 4 bases of the junction left unmatched. CDR1 is MDHEN, CDR2 SYDVKM, per germline. The length of the CDR3 is 15 residues. The DNA of the CDR3 is TGTGCCAGCAGTAAGACAGGGGGGCCCTACAATGAGCAGTTCTTC. It encodes CASSKTGGPYNEQFF. Variable domain in full (rest from reference TRBV28 and TRBJ2-1): DVKVTQSSRYLVKRTGEKVFLECVQDMDHENMFWYRQDPGLGLRLIYFSYDVKMKEKGDIPEGYSVSREKKERFSLILESASTNQTSMYLCASSKTGGPYNEQFFGPGTRLTVL.

J is TRBJ2-5 and V is TRBV7-2; 9 nucleotides align to TRBD2. J lost 1 base, V lost 2 bases, and 5 bases had no gene match. This CDR3 is built from 16 residues. Germline assignment: CDR1 SGHTA and CDR2 FQGNSA. CDR3 sequence reads: CASSLQSGRPQETQYF. The CDR3 DNA sequence: TGTGCCAGCAGCTTACAAAGCGGGAGGCCCCAAGAGACCCAGTACTTC.

This chain uses TRBV29-1 with TRBJ1-2; TRBD1 might be the D (5 bases). The CDR3 has 11 residues. V lost 0 bases, J lost 7 bases, and 6 bases lay in between. Germline assignment: CDR1 SQVTM and CDR2 ANQGSEA. CDR3: CSVEDQGGYTF. In DNA form, the CDR3 reads TGCAGCGTTGAAGACCAGGGTGGCTACACCTTC.

V is TRBV2 and J is TRBJ1-4; 10 nucleotides match TRBD1. Per the germline V gene, CDR1 is SNHLY and CDR2 is FYNNEI. Trimming removed 5 bases from V and 4 bases from J; junction bases left unmatched: 19. The CDR3 contains 20 residues. The CDR3 DNA follows: TGTGCCAGCAGTCAAAGCAAACCGACAGGGGGCAGCACCAGTAATGAAAAACTGTTTTTT. Translating gives CASSQSKPTGGSTSNEKLFF.

The chain uses TRBV19 and TRBJ2-3; 7 bases align to TRBD1. V shed 5 bases, J shed 5 bases, and the junction held 7 bases outside the gene matches. There are 14 residues in the CDR3. Germline-derived CDR1 and CDR2 are LNHDA and SQIVND (reference sequence). CDR3 in DNA: TGTGCCAGTAGTTCCGACAGGGTTTTAGATACGCAGTATTTT. This gives the protein CASSSDRVLDTQYF.

The rearrangement links TRBV9 to TRBJ1-4; D possibly corresponds to TRBD1 (5 bases). The CDR3 is 14 residues long. The V and J ends lost 6 bases and 7 bases respectively, with 16 bases between them. Per the germline V gene, CDR1 is SGDLS and CDR2 is YYNGEE. The CDR3 loop reads CASTRGGSGEKLFF. CDR3 bases: TGTGCCAGCACCCGGGGGGGGTCCGGTGAAAAACTGTTTTTT.

The chain recombines TRBV5-1 with TRBJ2-3, with D uncertain. Per the germline V gene, CDR1 is SGHRS and CDR2 is YFSETQ. The CDR3 is 15 amino acids. The V and J ends lost 2 bases and 4 bases respectively, with 14 bases between them. DNA for the CDR3: TGCGCCAGCAGCTTTTCTCCTAGTTCCGCAGATACGCAGTATTTT. This codes for CASSFSPSSADTQYF.

This clone was seen a few times. The gene calls are TRBV7-6 and TRBJ1-1; no definite D call. Germline lookup yields CDR1 SGHVS and CDR2 FNYEAQ. This CDR3 spans 13 amino acids. V lost 5 bases, J lost 11 bases, and 18 bases lay in between. For the CDR3, the DNA is TGTGCCAGCAGCCCCTGGACGGGAATGAAGGCTTTCTTT. It yields the protein CASSPWTGMKAFF.

The gene calls are TRBV6-6 and TRBJ2-7; D unclear. Trimming shortened V by 2 bases and J by 4 bases, and 9 bases separated the two germline ends. The CDR3 has 13 residues. Per the germline V gene, CDR1 is MNHNY and CDR2 is SVGAGI (reference sequence). CDR3 DNA: TGTGCCAGCAGTTACACGAGAGATTACGAGCAGTACTTC. Amino acid sequence: CASSYTRDYEQYF.

Only a few counts were recorded for this clone. The chain links TRBV12-5 to TRBJ1-1, with D perhaps TRBD1 (6 bases). The CDR3 spans 13 residues. The V and J ends lost 5 bases and 4 bases respectively, with 11 bases between them. Germline V gives CDR1 LGHNT, CDR2 FRNRAP. For the CDR3, the DNA is TGTGCTAGTGGTGCGGACAGCCTCACTGAAGCTTTCTTT. It specifies CASGADSLTEAFF.

The chain combines TRBV11-2 with TRBJ2-2, with D perhaps TRBD1 or TRBD2 (6 bases each). The CDR3 is made up of 16 amino acids. Trimming took 5 bases from V and 2 from J, leaving 15 bases between them. Per germline, CDR1 SGHAT and CDR2 FQNNGV. CDR3 sequence: CASSRSGGRNTGELFF. As DNA, the CDR3 is TGTGCCAGCAGCCGTTCTGGGGGGCGAAACACCGGGGAGCTGTTTTTT.

The gene calls are TRBV7-8 and TRBJ2-5; TRBD1 matches 7 bases. CDR1 and CDR2 (germline): SGHVS, FQNEAQ. The V gene end was trimmed by 5 bases and the J gene end by 1 base; junction bases not matched to a gene: 4. This CDR3 region has 14 residues. The CDR3 reads CASSRGTVQETQYF. The CDR3 DNA sequence: TGTGCCAGCAGCCGTGGGACAGTCCAAGAGACCCAGTACTTC.